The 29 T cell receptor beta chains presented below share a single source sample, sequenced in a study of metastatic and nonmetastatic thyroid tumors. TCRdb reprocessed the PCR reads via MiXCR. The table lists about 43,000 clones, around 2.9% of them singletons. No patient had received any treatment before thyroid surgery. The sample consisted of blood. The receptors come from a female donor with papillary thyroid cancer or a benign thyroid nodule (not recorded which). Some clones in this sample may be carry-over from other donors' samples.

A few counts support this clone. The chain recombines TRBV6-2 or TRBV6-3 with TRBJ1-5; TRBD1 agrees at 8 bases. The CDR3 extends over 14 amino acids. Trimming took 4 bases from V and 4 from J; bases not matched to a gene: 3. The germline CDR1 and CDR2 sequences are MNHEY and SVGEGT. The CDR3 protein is CASSSGTGNQPQHF. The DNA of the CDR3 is TGTGCCAGCAGTTCCGGGACAGGTAATCAGCCCCAGCATTTT.

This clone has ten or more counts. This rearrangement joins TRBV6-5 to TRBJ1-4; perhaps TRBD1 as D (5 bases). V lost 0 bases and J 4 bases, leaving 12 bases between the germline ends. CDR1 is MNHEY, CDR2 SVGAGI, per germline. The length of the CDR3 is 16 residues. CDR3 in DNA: TGTGCCAGCAGTTACTCGAGTAGCCAGGGTAATGAAAAACTGTTTTTT. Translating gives CASSYSSSQGNEKLFF.

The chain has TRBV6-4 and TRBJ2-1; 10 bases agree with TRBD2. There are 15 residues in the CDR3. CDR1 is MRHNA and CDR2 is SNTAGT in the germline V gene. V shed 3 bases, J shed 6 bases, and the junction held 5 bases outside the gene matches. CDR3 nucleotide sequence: TGTGCCAGCAGTGAAGTCGCTAGCGGGAGCAATGAGCAGTTCTTC. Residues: CASSEVASGSNEQFF.

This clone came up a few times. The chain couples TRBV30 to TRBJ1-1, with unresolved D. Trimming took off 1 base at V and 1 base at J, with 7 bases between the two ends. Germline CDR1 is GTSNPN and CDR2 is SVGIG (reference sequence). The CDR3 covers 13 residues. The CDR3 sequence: CAWSGTQNTEAFF. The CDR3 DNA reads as TGTGCCTGGAGTGGTACACAGAACACTGAAGCTTTCTTT.

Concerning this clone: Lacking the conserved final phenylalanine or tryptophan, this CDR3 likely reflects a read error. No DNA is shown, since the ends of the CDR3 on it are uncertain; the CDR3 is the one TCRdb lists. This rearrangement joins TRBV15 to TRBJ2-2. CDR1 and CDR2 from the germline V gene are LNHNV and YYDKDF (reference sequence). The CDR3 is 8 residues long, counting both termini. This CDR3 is CATSRERL.

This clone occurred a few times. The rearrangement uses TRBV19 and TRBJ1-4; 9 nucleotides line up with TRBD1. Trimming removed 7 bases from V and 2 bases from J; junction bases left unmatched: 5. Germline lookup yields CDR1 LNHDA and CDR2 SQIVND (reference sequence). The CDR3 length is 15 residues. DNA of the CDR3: TGTGCCAGTACCCGGACAGGGGCCACTAATGAAAAACTGTTTTTT. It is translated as CASTRTGATNEKLFF. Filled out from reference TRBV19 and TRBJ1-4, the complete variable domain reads DGGITQSPKYLFRKEGQNVTLSCEQNLNHDAMYWYRQDPGQGLRLIYYSQIVNDFQKGDIAEGYSVSREKKESFPLTVTSAQKNPTAFYLCASTRTGATNEKLFFGSGTQLSVL.

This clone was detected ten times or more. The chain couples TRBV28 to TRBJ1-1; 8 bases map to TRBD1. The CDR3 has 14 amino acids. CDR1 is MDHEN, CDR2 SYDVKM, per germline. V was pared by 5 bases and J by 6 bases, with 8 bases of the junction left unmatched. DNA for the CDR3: TGTGCCAGCAGTCCTTTCGACAGGGGAGCTGAAGCTTTCTTT. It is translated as CASSPFDRGAEAFF.

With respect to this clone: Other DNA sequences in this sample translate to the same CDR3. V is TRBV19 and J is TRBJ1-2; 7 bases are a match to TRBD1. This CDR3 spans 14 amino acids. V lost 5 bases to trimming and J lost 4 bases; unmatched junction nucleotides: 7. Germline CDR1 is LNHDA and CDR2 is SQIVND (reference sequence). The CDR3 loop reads CASSRRTGSYGYTF. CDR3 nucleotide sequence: TGTGCCAGTAGTCGACGGACAGGTAGCTATGGCTACACCTTC.

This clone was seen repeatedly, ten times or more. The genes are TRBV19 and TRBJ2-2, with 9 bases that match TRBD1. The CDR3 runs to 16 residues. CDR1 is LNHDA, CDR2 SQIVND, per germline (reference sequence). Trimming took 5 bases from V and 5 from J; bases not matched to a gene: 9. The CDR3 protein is CASSGWTGVRTGELFF. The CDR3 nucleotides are TGTGCCAGTAGTGGGTGGACAGGGGTCCGGACCGGGGAGCTGTTTTTT.

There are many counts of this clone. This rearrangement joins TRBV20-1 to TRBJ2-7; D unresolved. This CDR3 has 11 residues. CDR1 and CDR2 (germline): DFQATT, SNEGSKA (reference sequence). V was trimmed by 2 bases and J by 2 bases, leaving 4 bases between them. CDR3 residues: CSARQTYEQYF. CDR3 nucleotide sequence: TGCAGTGCTAGACAAACCTACGAGCAGTACTTC.

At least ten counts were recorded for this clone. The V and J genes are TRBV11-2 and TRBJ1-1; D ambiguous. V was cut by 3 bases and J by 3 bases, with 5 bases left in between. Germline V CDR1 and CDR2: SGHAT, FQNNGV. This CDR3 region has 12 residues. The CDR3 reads CASSLEYTEAFF. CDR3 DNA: TGTGCCAGCAGCTTGGAGTACACTGAAGCTTTCTTT. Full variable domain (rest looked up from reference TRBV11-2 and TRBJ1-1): EAGVAQSPRYKIIEKRQSVAFWCNPISGHATLYWYQQILGQGPKLLIQFQNNGVVDDSQLPKDRFSAERLKGVDSTLKIQPAKLEDSAVYLCASSLEYTEAFFGQGTRLTVV.

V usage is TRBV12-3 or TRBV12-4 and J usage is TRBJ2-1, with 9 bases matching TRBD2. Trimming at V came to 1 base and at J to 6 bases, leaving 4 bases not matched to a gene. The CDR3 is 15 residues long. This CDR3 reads CASSLVAGALNEQFF. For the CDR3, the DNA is TGTGCCAGCAGTTTAGTAGCGGGAGCTCTCAATGAGCAGTTCTTC.

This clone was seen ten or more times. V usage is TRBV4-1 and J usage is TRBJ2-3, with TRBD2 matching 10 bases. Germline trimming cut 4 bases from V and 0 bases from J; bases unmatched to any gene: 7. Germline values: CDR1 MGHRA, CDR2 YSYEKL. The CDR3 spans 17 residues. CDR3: CASSLSLAGGSTDTQYF. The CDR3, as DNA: TGCGCCAGCAGCCTGTCCTTAGCGGGGGGTAGCACAGATACGCAGTATTTT.

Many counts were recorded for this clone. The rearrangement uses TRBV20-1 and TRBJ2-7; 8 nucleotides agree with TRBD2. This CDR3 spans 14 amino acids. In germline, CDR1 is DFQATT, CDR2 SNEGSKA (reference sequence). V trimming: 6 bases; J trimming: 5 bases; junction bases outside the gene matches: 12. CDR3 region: CSAPWRVAGNEQYF. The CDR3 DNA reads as TGCAGTGCCCCCTGGAGGGTAGCGGGAAACGAGCAGTACTTC.

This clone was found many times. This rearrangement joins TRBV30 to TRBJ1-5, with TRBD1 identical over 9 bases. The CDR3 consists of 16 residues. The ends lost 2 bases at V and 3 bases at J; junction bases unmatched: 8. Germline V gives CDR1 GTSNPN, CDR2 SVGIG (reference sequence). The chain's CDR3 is CAWSPIGQGNNQPQHF. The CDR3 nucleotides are TGTGCCTGGAGTCCCATCGGACAGGGGAACAATCAGCCCCAGCATTTT.

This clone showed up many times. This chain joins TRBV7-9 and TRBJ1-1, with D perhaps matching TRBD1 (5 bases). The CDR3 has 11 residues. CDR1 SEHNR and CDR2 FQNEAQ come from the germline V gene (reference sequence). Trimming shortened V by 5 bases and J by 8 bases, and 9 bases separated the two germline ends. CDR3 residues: CASSNAGEAFF. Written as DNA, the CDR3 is TGTGCCAGCAGCAACGCAGGGGAAGCTTTCTTT.

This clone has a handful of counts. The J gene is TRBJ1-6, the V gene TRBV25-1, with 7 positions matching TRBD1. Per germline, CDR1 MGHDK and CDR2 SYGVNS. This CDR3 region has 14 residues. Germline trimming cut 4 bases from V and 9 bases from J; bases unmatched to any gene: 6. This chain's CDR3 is CASSARDRVSPLHF. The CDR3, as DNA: TGTGCCAGCAGTGCCCGGGACAGAGTTTCACCCCTCCACTTT.

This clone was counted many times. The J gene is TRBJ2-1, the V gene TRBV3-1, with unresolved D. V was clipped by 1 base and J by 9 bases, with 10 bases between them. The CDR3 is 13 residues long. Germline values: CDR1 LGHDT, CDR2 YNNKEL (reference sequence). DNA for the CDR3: TGTGCCAGCAGCCAAGGGCGCTGGGGTGAGCAGTTCTTC. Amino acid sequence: CASSQGRWGEQFF.

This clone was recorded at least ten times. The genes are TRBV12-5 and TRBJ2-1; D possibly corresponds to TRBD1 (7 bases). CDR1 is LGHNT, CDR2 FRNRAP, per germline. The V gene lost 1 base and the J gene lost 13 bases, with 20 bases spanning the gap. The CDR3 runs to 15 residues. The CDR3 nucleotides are TGTGCTAGTGGTTTGGGGCAGGGGGAGCGGGCCCGTCAGTTCTTC. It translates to CASGLGQGERARQFF.

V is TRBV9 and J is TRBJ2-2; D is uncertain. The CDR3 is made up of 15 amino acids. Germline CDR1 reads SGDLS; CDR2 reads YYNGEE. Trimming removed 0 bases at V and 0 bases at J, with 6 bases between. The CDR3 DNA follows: TGTGCCAGCAGCGTAGCTCTTTCGAACACCGGGGAGCTGTTTTTT. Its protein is CASSVALSNTGELFF. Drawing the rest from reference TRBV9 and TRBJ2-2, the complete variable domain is DSGVTQTPKHLITATGQRVTLRCSPRSGDLSVYWYQQSLDQGLQFLIQYYNGEERAKGNILERFSAQQFPDLHSELNLSSLELGDSALYFCASSVALSNTGELFFGEGSRLTVL.

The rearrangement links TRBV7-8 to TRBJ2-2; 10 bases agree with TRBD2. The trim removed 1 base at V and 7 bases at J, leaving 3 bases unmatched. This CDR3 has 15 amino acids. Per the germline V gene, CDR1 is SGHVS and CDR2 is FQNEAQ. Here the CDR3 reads CASSLELAGYGELFF. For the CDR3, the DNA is TGTGCCAGCAGCTTAGAACTAGCGGGGTACGGGGAGCTGTTTTTT.

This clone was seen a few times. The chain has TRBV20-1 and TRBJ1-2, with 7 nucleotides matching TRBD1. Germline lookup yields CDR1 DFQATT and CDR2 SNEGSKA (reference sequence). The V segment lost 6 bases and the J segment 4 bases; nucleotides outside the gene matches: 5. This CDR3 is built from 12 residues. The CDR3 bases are TGCAGTGCGCGACAGGGTACCTATGGCTACACCTTC. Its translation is CSARQGTYGYTF.

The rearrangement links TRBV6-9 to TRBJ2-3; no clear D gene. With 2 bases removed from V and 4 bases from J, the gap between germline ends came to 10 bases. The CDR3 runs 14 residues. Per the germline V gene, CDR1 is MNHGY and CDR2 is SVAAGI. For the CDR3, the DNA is TGTGCCAGCAGTTATGGAGATGGCCCAGATACGCAGTATTTT. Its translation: CASSYGDGPDTQYF.

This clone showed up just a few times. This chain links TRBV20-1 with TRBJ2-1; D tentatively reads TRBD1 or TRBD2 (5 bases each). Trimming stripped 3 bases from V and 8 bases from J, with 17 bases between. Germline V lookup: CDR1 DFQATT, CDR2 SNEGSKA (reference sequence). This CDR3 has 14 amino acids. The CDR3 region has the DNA TGCAGTGCTAGGGGACCTGAGGTCCAGGATGAGCAGTTCTTC. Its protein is CSARGPEVQDEQFF.

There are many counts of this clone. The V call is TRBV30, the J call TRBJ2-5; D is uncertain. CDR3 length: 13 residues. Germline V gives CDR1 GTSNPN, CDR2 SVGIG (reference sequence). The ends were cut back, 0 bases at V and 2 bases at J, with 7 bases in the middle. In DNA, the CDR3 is TGTGCCTGGAGTGTACTTATTCAAGAGACCCAGTACTTC. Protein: CAWSVLIQETQYF.

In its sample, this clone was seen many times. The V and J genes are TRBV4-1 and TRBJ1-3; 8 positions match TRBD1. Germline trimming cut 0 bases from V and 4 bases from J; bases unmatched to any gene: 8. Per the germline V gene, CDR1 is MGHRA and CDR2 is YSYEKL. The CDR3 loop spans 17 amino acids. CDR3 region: CASSQDTRQGAGNTIYF. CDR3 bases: TGCGCCAGCAGCCAAGATACAAGGCAGGGGGCAGGAAACACCATATATTTT.

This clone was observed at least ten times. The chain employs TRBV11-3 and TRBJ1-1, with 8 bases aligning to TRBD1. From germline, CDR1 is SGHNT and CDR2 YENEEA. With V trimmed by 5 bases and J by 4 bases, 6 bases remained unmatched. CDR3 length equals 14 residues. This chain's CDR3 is CASSDGQGGTEAFF. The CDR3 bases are TGTGCCAGCAGCGACGGACAGGGCGGCACTGAAGCTTTCTTT.

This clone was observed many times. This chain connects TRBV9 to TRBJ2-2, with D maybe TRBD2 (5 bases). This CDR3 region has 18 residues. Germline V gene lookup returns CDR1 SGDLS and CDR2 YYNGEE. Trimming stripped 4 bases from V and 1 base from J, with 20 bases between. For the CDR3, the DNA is TGTGCCAGCAGCACCACTAGTGCAGAGTCCCAGAACACCGGGGAGCTGTTTTTT. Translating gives CASSTTSAESQNTGELFF. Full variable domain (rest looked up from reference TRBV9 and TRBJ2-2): DSGVTQTPKHLITATGQRVTLRCSPRSGDLSVYWYQQSLDQGLQFLIQYYNGEERAKGNILERFSAQQFPDLHSELNLSSLELGDSALYFCASSTTSAESQNTGELFFGEGSRLTVL.

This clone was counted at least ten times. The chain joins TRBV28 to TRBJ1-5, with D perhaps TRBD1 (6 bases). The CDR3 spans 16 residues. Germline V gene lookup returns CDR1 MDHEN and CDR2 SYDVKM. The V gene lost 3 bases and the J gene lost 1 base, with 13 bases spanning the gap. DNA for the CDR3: TGTGCCAGCAGTTTCGCGGGGGGCGGGAGCAATCAGCCCCAGCATTTT. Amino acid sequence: CASSFAGGGSNQPQHF.